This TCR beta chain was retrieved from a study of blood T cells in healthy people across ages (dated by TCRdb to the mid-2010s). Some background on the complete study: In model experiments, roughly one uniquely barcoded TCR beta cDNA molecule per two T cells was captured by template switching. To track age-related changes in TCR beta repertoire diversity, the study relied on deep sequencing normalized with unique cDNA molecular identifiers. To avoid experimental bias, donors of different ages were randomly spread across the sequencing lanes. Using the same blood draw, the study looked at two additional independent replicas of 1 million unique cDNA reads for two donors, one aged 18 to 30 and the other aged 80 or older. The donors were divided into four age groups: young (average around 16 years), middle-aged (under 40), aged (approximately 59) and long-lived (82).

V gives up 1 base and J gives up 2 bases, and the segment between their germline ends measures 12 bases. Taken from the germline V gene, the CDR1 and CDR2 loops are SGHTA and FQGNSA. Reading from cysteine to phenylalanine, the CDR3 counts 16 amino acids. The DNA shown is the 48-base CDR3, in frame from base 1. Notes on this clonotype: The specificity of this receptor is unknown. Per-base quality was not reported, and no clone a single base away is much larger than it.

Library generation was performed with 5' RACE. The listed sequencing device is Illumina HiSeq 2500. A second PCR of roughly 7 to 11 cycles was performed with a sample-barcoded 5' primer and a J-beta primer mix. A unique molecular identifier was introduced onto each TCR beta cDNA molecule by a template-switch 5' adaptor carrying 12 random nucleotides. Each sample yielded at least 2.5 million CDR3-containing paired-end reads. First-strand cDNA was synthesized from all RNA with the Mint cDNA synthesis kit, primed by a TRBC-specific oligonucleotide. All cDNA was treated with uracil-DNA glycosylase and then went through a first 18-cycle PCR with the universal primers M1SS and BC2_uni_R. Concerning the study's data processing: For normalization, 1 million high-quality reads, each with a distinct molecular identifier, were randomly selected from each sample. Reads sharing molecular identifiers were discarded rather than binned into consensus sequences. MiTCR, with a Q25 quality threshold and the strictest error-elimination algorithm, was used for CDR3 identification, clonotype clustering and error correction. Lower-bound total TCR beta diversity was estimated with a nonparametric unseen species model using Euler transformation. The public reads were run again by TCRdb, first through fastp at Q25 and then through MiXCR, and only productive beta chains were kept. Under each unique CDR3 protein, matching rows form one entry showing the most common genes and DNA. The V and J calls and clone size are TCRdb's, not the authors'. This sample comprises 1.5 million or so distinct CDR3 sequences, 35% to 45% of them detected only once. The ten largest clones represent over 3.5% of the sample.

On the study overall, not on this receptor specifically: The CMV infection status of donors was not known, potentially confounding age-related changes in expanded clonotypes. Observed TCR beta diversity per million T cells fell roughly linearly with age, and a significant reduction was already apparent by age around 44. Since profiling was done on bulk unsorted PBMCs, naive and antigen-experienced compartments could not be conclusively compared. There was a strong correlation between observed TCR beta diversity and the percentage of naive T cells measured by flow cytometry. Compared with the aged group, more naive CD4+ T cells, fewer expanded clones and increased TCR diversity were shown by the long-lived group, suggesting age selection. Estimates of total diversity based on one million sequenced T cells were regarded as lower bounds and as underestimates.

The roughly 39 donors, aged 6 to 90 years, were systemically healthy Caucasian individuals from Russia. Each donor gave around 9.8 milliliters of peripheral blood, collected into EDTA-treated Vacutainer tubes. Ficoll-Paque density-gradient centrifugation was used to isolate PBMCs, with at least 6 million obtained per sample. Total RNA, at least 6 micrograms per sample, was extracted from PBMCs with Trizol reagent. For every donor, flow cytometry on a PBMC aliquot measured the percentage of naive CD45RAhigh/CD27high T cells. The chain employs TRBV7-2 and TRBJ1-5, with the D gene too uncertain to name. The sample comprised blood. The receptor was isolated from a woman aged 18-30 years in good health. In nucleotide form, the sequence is TGTGCCAGCAGCTTAGGGTCCGCGTCGGGCAATCAGCCCCAGCATTTT. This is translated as CASSLGSASGNQPQHF.